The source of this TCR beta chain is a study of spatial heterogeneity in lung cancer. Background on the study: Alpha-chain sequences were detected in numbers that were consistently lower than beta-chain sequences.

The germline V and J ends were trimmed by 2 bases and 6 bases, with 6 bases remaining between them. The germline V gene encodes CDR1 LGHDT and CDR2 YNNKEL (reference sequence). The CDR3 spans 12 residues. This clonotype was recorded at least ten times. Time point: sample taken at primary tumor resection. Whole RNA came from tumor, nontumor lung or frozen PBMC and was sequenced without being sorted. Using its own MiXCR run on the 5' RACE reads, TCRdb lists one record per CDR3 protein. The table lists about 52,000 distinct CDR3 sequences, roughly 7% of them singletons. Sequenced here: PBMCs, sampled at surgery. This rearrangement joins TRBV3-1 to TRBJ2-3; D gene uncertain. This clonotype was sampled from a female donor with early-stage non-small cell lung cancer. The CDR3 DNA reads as TGTGCCAGCAGCCAAAGCCGGGATACGCAGTATTTT. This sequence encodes CASSQSRDTQYF.